The 30 T cell receptor beta chains below were found in one sample sequenced in a study of T cells in Graves' hyperthyroidism and ophthalmopathy. From RNA transcripts, TCR beta CDR3 regions were amplified. When the TCR CDR3 underwent first-round RT-PCR, the HTBI primer set was used. MiXCR, applied by TCRdb to the multiplex PCR reads, yields one record per CDR3 protein. The sample yields about 680,000 distinct CDR3 sequences, roughly a third seen once. What was sequenced was blood. These TCRs come from a woman between 40 and 55 years old with Graves' hyperthyroidism.

The CDR3 sequence is CASRTRETGGTEAFF. In nucleotides, the CDR3 is TGTGCCAGCAGAACCCGAGAGACAGGGGGCACTGAAGCTTTCTTT. This chain links TRBV6-5 with TRBJ1-1; 9 bases map to TRBD1. The V and J ends lost 6 bases and 4 bases, in that order; junction bases with no gene match: 9. Germline-derived CDR1 and CDR2 are MNHEY and SVGAGI. The CDR3 runs 15 residues.

The V gene is TRBV10-2, the J gene TRBJ1-1, with unresolved D. V lost 2 bases and J 11 bases, leaving 12 bases between the germline ends. The CDR3 length is 12 residues. Germline lookup yields CDR1 WSHSY and CDR2 SAAADI. CDR3 nucleotides: TGCGCCAGCAGTGAGGTAAACCTCCGTGCTTTCTTT. Its translation: CASSEVNLRAFF.

This clonotype was detected ten times or more. This chain links TRBV19 with TRBJ2-7, with D tentatively TRBD1 (6 bases). Looked up from germline, CDR1 is LNHDA and CDR2 is SQIVND (reference sequence). CDR3 length equals 13 residues. The V and J ends lost 5 bases and 6 bases respectively, with 14 bases between them. CDR3 region: CASSRLTGTEQYF. Here the CDR3 DNA reads TGTGCCAGTAGTCGCTTGACAGGAACCGAGCAGTACTTC.

Here the CDR3 DNA reads TGCGCCAGCAGCCCTGCCTTCTCCGCCGGAAACACCATATATTTT. Amino acids: CASSPAFSAGNTIYF. The chain has TRBV5-1 and TRBJ1-3; D uncertain. The CDR3 length is 15 residues. Trimming took 4 bases from V and 4 from J, leaving 15 bases between them. Germline V CDR1 and CDR2: SGHRS, YFSETQ.

The rearrangement uses TRBV19 and TRBJ2-7; TRBD1 matches at 8 bases. Trimming at V came to 3 bases and at J to 0 bases, leaving 4 bases not matched to a gene. The CDR3 sequence is 15 residues long. Germline V lookup: CDR1 LNHDA, CDR2 SQIVND (reference sequence). This CDR3 is CASSIQGASSYEQYF. CDR3 DNA: TGTGCCAGTAGTATTCAGGGGGCGAGCTCCTACGAGCAGTACTTC.

For the CDR3, the DNA is TGTGCCAGCAGAAACCGAGCGGGGGGGTTGGAGACCCAGTACTTC. Its protein product is CASRNRAGGLETQYF. The V call is TRBV7-2, the J call TRBJ2-5, with TRBD2 matching over 10 bases. This CDR3 has 15 amino acids. Germline V gives CDR1 SGHTA, CDR2 FQGNSA. The trim removed 6 bases at V and 5 bases at J, leaving 9 bases unmatched.

Only one count was recorded for this clonotype. The CDR3 spells CASSLGEHRGDTGRLEQYF. The DNA for the CDR3 is TGTGCCAGCAGCTTAGGGGAACACAGGGGGGACACCGGGAGACTTGAGCAGTACTTC. The V call is TRBV7-9, the J call TRBJ2-7; 8 bases line up with TRBD1. The J segment lost 7 bases and the V segment lost 1 base, leaving 21 bases of the junction unmatched. This CDR3 region has 19 residues. Germline V gives CDR1 SEHNR, CDR2 FQNEAQ (reference sequence). Variable domain in full (rest from reference TRBV7-9 and TRBJ2-7): DTGVSQNPRHKITKRGQNVTFRCDPISEHNRLYWYRQTLGQGPEFLTYFQNEAQLEKSRLLSDRFSAERPKGSFSTLEIQRTEQGDSAMYLCASSLGEHRGDTGRLEQYFGPGTRLTVT.

This clonotype was found a few times. The chain has TRBV4-3 and TRBJ1-2; D is perhaps TRBD1 (5 bases). V was pared by 4 bases and J by 0 bases, with 12 bases between. CDR1 and CDR2 from the germline V gene are LGHNA and YSLEER. CDR3 length: 15 residues. CDR3 amino acids: CASSLGDGANYGYTF. The CDR3, as DNA: TGCGCCAGCAGCCTTGGGGACGGTGCTAACTATGGCTACACCTTC.

This sequence joins TRBV27 and TRBJ1-2; the D gene is possibly TRBD1 (5 bases). The CDR3 is 13 amino acids. V lost 7 bases and J 4 bases, leaving 13 bases between the germline ends. Germline CDR1 is MNHEY and CDR2 is SMNVEV (reference sequence). The CDR3 sequence: CASKSRDFYGYTF. CDR3 sequence (DNA): TGTGCCAGCAAAAGCAGGGATTTCTATGGCTACACCTTC.

Regarding this clonotype: A much larger clone differs from this one at a single base, so this may be a read error. The V and J genes are TRBV29-1 and TRBJ1-1, with D possibly TRBD1 on 5 matching bases. This CDR3 is built from 12 residues. Germline V gives CDR1 SQVTM, CDR2 ANQGSEA. The CDR3 sequence is CNVYGGSTEAFF. CDR3 DNA sequence: TGCAACGTTTACGGGGGGTCCACTGAAGCTTTCTTT.

At least ten counts were recorded for this clonotype. V and J are TRBV10-3 and TRBJ2-7, with 15 bases fitting TRBD2. V shed 4 bases and J 4 bases; nucleotides not matched to a gene: 5. This CDR3 region has 16 residues. Germline-derived CDR1 and CDR2 are ENHRY and SYGVKD. As DNA, the CDR3 is TGTGCCATCAGTGCCGCCGGGACTAGCGGGAGGTACGAGCAGTACTTC. Translated, it gives CAISAAGTSGRYEQYF.

Ten or more counts support this clonotype. V is TRBV12-3 or TRBV12-4 and J is TRBJ1-1; D gene unclear. V lost 3 bases, J lost 7 bases, and 6 bases lay in between. This CDR3 is built from 11 residues. CDR3 in DNA: TGTGCCAGCAGTTTCGGCCTTGAAGCTTTCTTT. Protein sequence: CASSFGLEAFF.

CDR3 sequence: CASSYSSTVWYEQYF. CDR3 nucleotides: TGTGCCAGCAGTTACTCGAGCACGGTTTGGTACGAGCAGTACTTC. The chain recombines TRBV6-5 with TRBJ2-7; D gene ambiguous. This CDR3 has 15 amino acids. With 0 bases removed from V and 4 bases from J, the gap between germline ends came to 13 bases. Germline V CDR1 and CDR2: MNHEY, SVGAGI.

This clonotype was found once. The chain has TRBV6-2 or TRBV6-3 and TRBJ2-2; D is unresolved. This CDR3 spans 17 amino acids. Trimming pared 0 bases from V and 1 base from J, leaving 12 bases between. Germline V gene sequence: CDR1 MNHEY, CDR2 SVGEGT. The CDR3 loop reads CASSYSVWEENTGELFF. In DNA, the CDR3 is TGTGCCAGCAGTTACTCGGTTTGGGAAGAGAACACCGGGGAGCTGTTTTTT.

This clonotype showed up just a few times. The genes are TRBV6-6 and TRBJ1-3; D not certain. The germline gives CDR1 MNHNY, CDR2 SVGAGI (reference sequence). CDR3 size: 14 residues. Trimming cost V 7 bases and J 0 bases, with 10 bases left between them. The CDR3 coding sequence is TGTGCCAGCACCTCATGGAGCTCTGGAAACACCATATATTTT. Its translation: CASTSWSSGNTIYF.

To note about this clonotype: Its ends do not fully match the called genes, so a read error is possible. The chain uses TRBV10-3 and TRBJ2-5; 11 bases are shared with TRBD2. This CDR3 contains 16 residues. Germline CDR1 reads ENHRY; CDR2 reads SYGVKD. CDR3 sequence: CASSYELAGGPGTQYF. CDR3 in DNA: TGTGCCAGCAGTTACGAGTTAGCGGGAGGGCCGGGGACCCAGTACTTC.

This clonotype has a handful of counts. V and J are TRBV2 and TRBJ1-1; D gene ambiguous. The CDR3 loop spans 13 amino acids. CDR1 is SNHLY, CDR2 FYNNEI, per germline. The V end lost 5 bases, the J end lost 3 bases, and 10 bases lay between the germline ends. The CDR3 reads CASSYVRDTEAFF. CDR3 in DNA: TGTGCCAGCAGTTACGTCCGGGACACTGAAGCTTTCTTT.

The chain carries TRBV7-6 and TRBJ1-2; no reliable D call. The V end lost 9 bases, the J end lost 6 bases, and 8 bases lay between the germline ends. The CDR3 totals 10 residues. From germline, CDR1 is SGHVS and CDR2 FNYEAQ. CDR3 sequence reads: CASYGNGYTF. CDR3 bases: TGTGCCAGTTACGGAAATGGCTACACCTTC.

This clonotype occurred many times. The germline gene is not matched at one end of the junction; a read error may be the cause. This chain joins TRBV7-9 and TRBJ2-7; 9 bases agree with TRBD1. Germline V gene data show CDR1 as SEHNR and CDR2 as FQNEAQ (reference sequence). The CDR3 contains 13 residues. In DNA, the CDR3 is TGCGCCAGCAGCCCCGGGACAGGGAGGGAGCAGTACTTC. Its protein is CASSPGTGREQYF.

The sample holds many counts of this clonotype. The chain carries TRBV2 and TRBJ1-2; weak D call: TRBD1 (6 bases). Germline CDR1 reads SNHLY; CDR2 reads FYNNEI. The V gene lost 6 bases and the J gene lost 1 base, with 9 bases spanning the gap. CDR3 length equals 13 residues. The DNA of the CDR3 is TGTGCCAGCAGACTACAGGGTAACTATGGCTACACCTTC. Translated: CASRLQGNYGYTF.

Ten or more counts support this clonotype. The gene calls are TRBV7-2 and TRBJ1-2; D perhaps matches TRBD1 (6 bases). CDR3 length: 15 residues. Looked up from germline, CDR1 is SGHTA and CDR2 is FQGNSA. The V gene lost 5 bases and the J gene lost 5 bases, with 18 bases spanning the gap. The CDR3 loop is CASSTYRVEDYGYTF. CDR3 coding DNA: TGTGCCAGCAGCACTTACAGGGTAGAAGATTATGGCTACACCTTC. Using reference TRBV7-2 and TRBJ1-2 for the parts outside the CDR3, the full variable domain is GAGVSQSPSNKVTEKGKDVELRCDPISGHTALYWYRQSLGQGLEFLIYFQGNSAPDKSGLPSDRFSAERTGGSVSTLTIQRTQQEDSAVYLCASSTYRVEDYGYTFGSGTRLTVV.

This clonotype was seen a single time. A much larger clone sits a single nucleotide away, making a read error possible. V gene TRBV7-2 combines with J gene TRBJ1-1; a weak D match, TRBD1 (6 bases). The V gene's germline CDR1 is SGHTA and CDR2 FQGNSA. The CDR3 contains 13 residues. V was trimmed by 5 bases and J by 10 bases, leaving 17 bases between them. DNA for the CDR3: TGTGCCAGCAGCGCCCGACAGAGGGGGACAGCTTTCTTT. This gives the protein CASSARQRGTAFF.

The chain joins TRBV7-2 to TRBJ1-2; weak D call: TRBD1 (6 bases). Germline CDR1 SGHTA, CDR2 FQGNSA. The CDR3 sequence is 17 residues long. Trimming took off 5 bases at V and 6 bases at J, with 25 bases between the two ends. CDR3 nucleotide sequence: TGTGCCAGCAGCCACAACCAACCCGGAGGGGGTCGCCATGGCTACACCTTC. It codes for CASSHNQPGGGRHGYTF.

This clonotype has at least ten counts. The chain carries TRBV2 and TRBJ1-5, with TRBD1 as a possible D gene (5 bases). This CDR3 is built from 15 residues. V dropped 5 bases and J dropped 4 bases, with 15 bases sitting between them. Germline-derived CDR1 and CDR2 are SNHLY and FYNNEI. The CDR3, as DNA: TGTGCCAGCAGTCGGGACTTGCGATTTAATCAGCCCCAGCATTTT. The encoded protein is CASSRDLRFNQPQHF.

The chain is built from TRBV7-9 and TRBJ1-3, with a possible D match to TRBD1 (5 bases). This CDR3 comprises 17 residues. CDR1 SEHNR and CDR2 FQNEAQ come from the germline V gene (reference sequence). Deletions cut 4 bases from V and 2 bases from J, with 18 bases between. This chain's CDR3 is CASSWGWQGATGNTIYF. The CDR3 DNA is TGTGCCAGCAGCTGGGGTTGGCAGGGAGCGACTGGAAACACCATATATTTT.

This clonotype has ten or more counts. The chain recombines TRBV10-3 with TRBJ1-6, with TRBD1 identical over 7 bases. Germline V CDR1 and CDR2: ENHRY, SYGVKD. The CDR3 has 15 residues. The V gene end was trimmed by 5 bases and the J gene end by 5 bases; junction bases not matched to a gene: 6. This CDR3 is CAISQGGRNNSPLHF. In DNA, the CDR3 is TGTGCCATCAGTCAGGGGGGGCGAAATAATTCACCCCTCCACTTT.

Concerning this clonotype: A junction boundary mismatches the germline segment, possibly from a read error. This sequence joins TRBV10-3 and TRBJ1-1; perhaps TRBD1 as D (5 bases). The CDR3 has 12 residues. Germline V gene sequence: CDR1 ENHRY, CDR2 SYGVKD. The CDR3 loop reads CASSSQGLLAFF. In nucleotides, the CDR3 is TGTGCCAGCAGTTCTCAGGGTCTTTTAGCTTTCTTT.

This chain links TRBV29-1 with TRBJ1-2; no clear D gene. The germline V gene encodes CDR1 SQVTM and CDR2 ANQGSEA. The CDR3 consists of 12 residues. With 6 bases removed from V and 2 bases from J, the gap between germline ends came to 10 bases. The CDR3 loop is CSVGATNYGYTF. CDR3 nucleotide sequence: TGCAGCGTAGGCGCTACAAACTATGGCTACACCTTC.

This clonotype turned up a few times. A much bigger clone sits one base away, suggesting this may be a read error. J is TRBJ2-7 and V is TRBV6-5; unclear D gene. Germline V gene data show CDR1 as MNHEY and CDR2 as SVGAGI. V lost 5 bases and J lost 2, with 10 bases in between. This CDR3 region has 13 residues. CDR3 nucleotide sequence: TGTGCCAGCAGTGAACAGAGGACCTACGAGCAGTACTTC. Encoded protein: CASSEQRTYEQYF.

The chain is built from TRBV14 and TRBJ1-1; unclear D gene. V lost 4 bases to trimming and J lost 5 bases, with 11 bases between them. The germline gives CDR1 SGHDN, CDR2 FVKESK. This CDR3 has 13 residues. The CDR3, as DNA: TGTGCCAGCAGCCGCTTCCCACGGACTGAAGCTTTCTTT. Its protein product is CASSRFPRTEAFF.